Listed below are T cell receptor beta chains from one sample, sequenced in a study of OX40 agonist ivuxolimab in advanced cancers. The repertoire was sequenced with immunoSEQ multiplex PCR; TCRdb's copy has only in-frame clones and lacks some. The repertoire consists of approximately 17,000 clones, with 70% to 90% occurring once and the leading ten covering about 31%. The source material was CD4+ or CD8+ T cells sorted from blood, sampled in a trial of the OX40 agonist ivuxolimab. The receptors here all came from an adult with an advanced solid tumor such as melanoma, head and neck, liver or kidney cancer. Both conserved end residues are part of each CDR3. The order of the fields is D gene, clone size, V gene, J gene, CDR3 DNA, CDR3 protein. A D gene is named only where the DNA matches it firmly. Size tells how often a clone was seen (once, few, many) or the class of an expanded clone, and some rows leave it out.

d_gene: -
abundance: -
v_gene: TRBV7-8
j_gene: TRBJ2-7
CDR3nt: TGTGCCAGCAGCAATGGACAGATCGACGAGCAGTACTTC
CDR3aa: CASSNGQIDEQYF

d_gene: TRBD1
abundance: -
v_gene: TRBV11-3
j_gene: TRBJ2-7
CDR3nt: TGTGCCAGCGGAACCCCCCGGACAGGGGATCCCTACGAGCAGTACTTC
CDR3aa: CASGTPRTGDPYEQYF

d_gene: -
abundance: few
v_gene: TRBV30
j_gene: TRBJ1-1
CDR3nt: TGTGCCTGGACCTTGAACACTGAAGCTTTCTTT
CDR3aa: CAWTLNTEAFF

d_gene: TRBD2
abundance: -
v_gene: TRBV28
j_gene: TRBJ2-1
CDR3nt: TGTGCCAGCAGTTCTATTGGGACTAGCGGGAGGGCCGAACGATGGTTCTTC
CDR3aa: CASSSIGTSGRAERWFF

d_gene: -
abundance: -
v_gene: TRBV5-6
j_gene: TRBJ1-2
CDR3nt: TGTGCCAGCAGCTTGGGCACTTATGGCTACACCTTC
CDR3aa: CASSLGTYGYTF

d_gene: -
abundance: -
v_gene: TRBV29-1
j_gene: TRBJ2-1
CDR3nt: TGCAGCGTTGAAGAAGGCTTAGGGCAGTTCTTC
CDR3aa: CSVEEGLGQFF

d_gene: -
abundance: -
v_gene: TRBV19
j_gene: TRBJ2-1
CDR3nt: TGTGCCAGTAGTACAGGGGTCGCCTACAATGAGCAGTTCTTC
CDR3aa: CASSTGVAYNEQFF

d_gene: -
abundance: -
v_gene: TRBV28
j_gene: TRBJ1-4
CDR3nt: TGTGCCAGCAGTTTGTGGGGCGGGGCCAAGGGTGAAAAACTGTTTTTT
CDR3aa: CASSLWGGAKGEKLFF

d_gene: TRBD1
abundance: -
v_gene: TRBV28
j_gene: TRBJ2-3
CDR3nt: TGTGCCAGCAGTTTTGACAGGGGAATGAGCACAGATACGCAGTATTTT
CDR3aa: CASSFDRGMSTDTQYF

d_gene: TRBD2
abundance: -
v_gene: TRBV27
j_gene: TRBJ2-1
CDR3nt: TGTGCCAGCAGTATTACCTTAGCGGGTTCCTACAATGAGCAGTTCTTC
CDR3aa: CASSITLAGSYNEQFF

d_gene: TRBD1
abundance: -
v_gene: TRBV11-3
j_gene: TRBJ1-1
CDR3nt: TGTGCCAGCAGCTTAGCACCGGGACAGGGACACGGATTTAGTGAAGCTTTCTTT
CDR3aa: CASSLAPGQGHGFSEAFF

d_gene: TRBD1
abundance: -
v_gene: TRBV11-2
j_gene: TRBJ2-5
CDR3nt: TGTGCCAGCAGCTTAGTTGCGTCACGGGACAGGGGATGGGTAGAGACCCAGTACTTC
CDR3aa: CASSLVASRDRGWVETQYF

d_gene: TRBD1
abundance: -
v_gene: TRBV27
j_gene: TRBJ1-2
CDR3nt: TGTGCCAGCAGTTCTCCCTCGGACAGGCTGGATGGCTACACCTTC
CDR3aa: CASSSPSDRLDGYTF

d_gene: -
abundance: -
v_gene: TRBV7-7
j_gene: TRBJ2-2
CDR3nt: TGTGCTAGCAGCTTAGAGGCGGGCCCCGGGGAGCTGTTTTTT
CDR3aa: CASSLEAGPGELFF

d_gene: -
abundance: -
v_gene: TRBV4-1
j_gene: TRBJ2-1
CDR3nt: TGCGCCAGCAGCCAAGTTTATCCTCCCGAGGGTAATGAGCAGTTCTTC
CDR3aa: CASSQVYPPEGNEQFF

d_gene: -
abundance: -
v_gene: TRBV29-1
j_gene: TRBJ1-2
CDR3nt: TGCAGCGTTGAAGAGGGTTTTTACTATGGCTACACCTTC
CDR3aa: CSVEEGFYYGYTF

d_gene: -
abundance: -
v_gene: TRBV9
j_gene: TRBJ2-6
CDR3nt: TGTGCCAGCAGCGGAACGGACAGCCCAACCTCTGGGGCCAACGTCCTGACTTTC
CDR3aa: CASSGTDSPTSGANVLTF

d_gene: -
abundance: -
v_gene: TRBV4-2
j_gene: TRBJ1-3
CDR3nt: TGTGCCAGCAGCCAAGAAATGGCCAGAGCCGGAAACACCATATATTTT
CDR3aa: CASSQEMARAGNTIYF

d_gene: TRBD2
abundance: once
v_gene: TRBV7-9
j_gene: TRBJ2-7
CDR3nt: TGTGCCAGCAGCTCCACCACAACTAGCGGGAGGGGCTACGAGCAGTACTTC
CDR3aa: CASSSTTTSGRGYEQYF

d_gene: -
abundance: -
v_gene: TRBV27
j_gene: TRBJ2-6
CDR3nt: TGTGCCAGCAGTTTATTACGGGACCTCGGAACCAACGTCCTGACTTTC
CDR3aa: CASSLLRDLGTNVLTF

d_gene: -
abundance: -
v_gene: TRBV5-1
j_gene: TRBJ2-1
CDR3nt: TGCGCCAGCAGCTCAGGGCCGGGTGAGCAGTTCTTC
CDR3aa: CASSSGPGEQFF

d_gene: -
abundance: -
v_gene: TRBV27
j_gene: TRBJ2-3
CDR3nt: TGTGCCAGCAGTTCGGACAGCGGTGCGCAGTATTTT
CDR3aa: CASSSDSGAQYF

d_gene: -
abundance: medium-sized
v_gene: TRBV5-6
j_gene: TRBJ2-5
CDR3nt: TGTGCCAGCAGCTTGGGCCGCGGCTATGAGACCCAGTACTTC
CDR3aa: CASSLGRGYETQYF

d_gene: -
abundance: -
v_gene: TRBV6-5
j_gene: TRBJ1-2
CDR3nt: TGTGCCAGCAAGGGGGGCTATGGCTACACCTTC
CDR3aa: CASKGGYGYTF

d_gene: -
abundance: -
v_gene: TRBV7-8
j_gene: TRBJ1-2
CDR3nt: TGTGCCAGCAGCTTAGTAGGGCCGGATGGCTACACCTTC
CDR3aa: CASSLVGPDGYTF

d_gene: -
abundance: -
v_gene: TRBV21-1
j_gene: TRBJ1-2
CDR3nt: TGTGCCAGCAGCAAACTGTGGGAGCCCGGGGCGTATGGCTACACCTTC
CDR3aa: CASSKLWEPGAYGYTF

d_gene: -
abundance: few
v_gene: TRBV28
j_gene: TRBJ1-1
CDR3nt: TGTGCCAGCAGCACAGACTTGACTGAAGCTTTCTTT
CDR3aa: CASSTDLTEAFF

d_gene: -
abundance: -
v_gene: TRBV5-6
j_gene: TRBJ2-7
CDR3nt: TGTGCCAGCAGCTCTAGTTCCAGGACTCGCTCCTACGAGCAGTACTTC
CDR3aa: CASSSSSRTRSYEQYF

d_gene: -
abundance: -
v_gene: TRBV4-3
j_gene: TRBJ2-5
CDR3nt: TGCGCCAGCAGCCAAGAGGGGCAGGGTCCCCAAGAGACCCAGTACTTC
CDR3aa: CASSQEGQGPQETQYF

d_gene: -
abundance: few
v_gene: TRBV27
j_gene: TRBJ1-5
CDR3nt: TGTGCCAGCAGTGGGGACGGCTCCAATCAGCCCCAGCATTTT
CDR3aa: CASSGDGSNQPQHF

d_gene: -
abundance: -
v_gene: TRBV25-1
j_gene: TRBJ2-2
CDR3nt: TGTGCCAGCAGTGAATTTTTTGACTCCAAGGACACCGGGGAGCTGTTTTTT
CDR3aa: CASSEFFDSKDTGELFF

d_gene: TRBD1
abundance: -
v_gene: TRBV15
j_gene: TRBJ2-7
CDR3nt: TGTGCCACCAGCTCCGACAGGGGATCCGGCTACGAGCAGTACTTC
CDR3aa: CATSSDRGSGYEQYF

d_gene: TRBD1
abundance: -
v_gene: TRBV10-3
j_gene: TRBJ1-2
CDR3nt: TGTGCCAGCAGTAGAGATCAGGGGGACCGTGGCTACACCTTC
CDR3aa: CASSRDQGDRGYTF

d_gene: -
abundance: -
v_gene: TRBV4-1
j_gene: TRBJ1-1
CDR3nt: TGCGCCAGCAGCCAAGAATCGGGGGCTAGCACTGAAGCTTTCTTT
CDR3aa: CASSQESGASTEAFF

d_gene: -
abundance: -
v_gene: TRBV12-2
j_gene: TRBJ2-5
CDR3nt: TGTGCAAGTCGCTTAGCTGGACTAGCGGGACTGCAAGAGACCCAGTACTTC
CDR3aa: CASRLAGLAGLQETQYF

d_gene: TRBD1
abundance: -
v_gene: TRBV13
j_gene: TRBJ2-1
CDR3nt: TGTGCCAGCAGCCCCAGGGACAGTCGCAATGAGCAGTTCTTC
CDR3aa: CASSPRDSRNEQFF

d_gene: -
abundance: -
v_gene: TRBV30
j_gene: TRBJ2-7
CDR3nt: TGTGCCTGGAGTGTATTGGGCGGCACCTACGAGCAGTACTTC
CDR3aa: CAWSVLGGTYEQYF

d_gene: -
abundance: -
v_gene: TRBV5-1
j_gene: TRBJ2-7
CDR3nt: TGCGCCAGCGCCCTAGGGGGGTTGTCCTACGAGCAGTACTTC
CDR3aa: CASALGGLSYEQYF

d_gene: -
abundance: -
v_gene: TRBV9
j_gene: TRBJ1-1
CDR3nt: TGTGCCAGCAGCGTAGGGGGTACCAACACTGAAGCTTTCTTT
CDR3aa: CASSVGGTNTEAFF

d_gene: -
abundance: few
v_gene: TRBV5-4
j_gene: TRBJ2-7
CDR3nt: TGTGCCAGCAGCTCCTCCTACGAGCAGTACTTC
CDR3aa: CASSSSYEQYF

d_gene: -
abundance: -
v_gene: TRBV14
j_gene: TRBJ2-3
CDR3nt: TGTGCCAGCAGCCCCCGCCATCCCCTACTAGCATCCGAAACAGATACGCAGTATTTT
CDR3aa: CASSPRHPLLASETDTQYF

d_gene: -
abundance: -
v_gene: TRBV11-3
j_gene: TRBJ1-1
CDR3nt: TGTGCCAGCAGCTTAGATTTAGAGGGGCCGGGCACTGAAGCTTTCTTT
CDR3aa: CASSLDLEGPGTEAFF

d_gene: -
abundance: -
v_gene: TRBV18
j_gene: TRBJ2-7
CDR3nt: TGTGCCAGCTCACTAGGGACGGACGATTACTACGAGCAGTACTTC
CDR3aa: CASSLGTDDYYEQYF

d_gene: TRBD2
abundance: -
v_gene: TRBV7-3
j_gene: TRBJ2-1
CDR3nt: TGTGCCAGCAGCTTATCGGGCGGGAGTGGGTTAGGGGAGCAGTTCTTC
CDR3aa: CASSLSGGSGLGEQFF

d_gene: -
abundance: -
v_gene: TRBV29-1
j_gene: TRBJ2-7
CDR3nt: TGCAGCGTTGCGGGTAGCTACGAGCAGTACTTC
CDR3aa: CSVAGSYEQYF

d_gene: TRBD2
abundance: medium-sized
v_gene: TRBV28
j_gene: TRBJ2-1
CDR3nt: TGTGCCAGCAGTTTAGGGACTAGCGGGGAGCAGTTCTTC
CDR3aa: CASSLGTSGEQFF

d_gene: -
abundance: medium-sized
v_gene: TRBV28
j_gene: TRBJ2-7
CDR3nt: TGTGCCAGCAGTTTATCCTCTACCTACGAGCAGTACTTC
CDR3aa: CASSLSSTYEQYF

d_gene: TRBD2
abundance: -
v_gene: TRBV27
j_gene: TRBJ2-7
CDR3nt: TGTGCCAGCAGTGAAATGGGGGGACTAGCGGGCGAGCAGTACTTC
CDR3aa: CASSEMGGLAGEQYF

d_gene: -
abundance: -
v_gene: TRBV5-6
j_gene: TRBJ2-7
CDR3nt: TGTGCCAGCAGCTCGGACCTGTCCTACGAGCAGTACTTC
CDR3aa: CASSSDLSYEQYF

d_gene: TRBD2
abundance: -
v_gene: TRBV10-3
j_gene: TRBJ2-3
CDR3nt: TGTGCCATCACCAGAGCGGGAGCAGCAGATACGCAGTATTTT
CDR3aa: CAITRAGAADTQYF

d_gene: TRBD2
abundance: -
v_gene: TRBV28
j_gene: TRBJ2-1
CDR3nt: TGTGCCAGCGCCTTAGCGGGGGCGATTAACAATGAGCAGTTCTTC
CDR3aa: CASALAGAINNEQFF

d_gene: -
abundance: few
v_gene: TRBV13
j_gene: TRBJ1-1
CDR3nt: TGTGCCAGCAGCTCGGGGGCAAACACTGAAGCTTTCTTT
CDR3aa: CASSSGANTEAFF

d_gene: -
abundance: -
v_gene: TRBV6-5
j_gene: TRBJ1-5
CDR3nt: TGTGCCACCGGGGGGCGGGCGCCCCAGCATTTT
CDR3aa: CATGGRAPQHF

d_gene: -
abundance: -
v_gene: TRBV9
j_gene: TRBJ2-1
CDR3nt: TGTGCCAGCAGCGTAGGCATCAGCTCCTACAATGAGCAGTTCTTC
CDR3aa: CASSVGISSYNEQFF

d_gene: -
abundance: -
v_gene: TRBV7-9
j_gene: TRBJ2-7
CDR3nt: TGTGCCAGCAGCTTAGTGGTCTTCCCGGGTGAGCAGTACTTC
CDR3aa: CASSLVVFPGEQYF

d_gene: TRBD2
abundance: -
v_gene: TRBV27
j_gene: TRBJ2-1
CDR3nt: TGTGCCAGCAGACACCCGGGACTAGCGGGAGATATTGAGCAGTTCTTC
CDR3aa: CASRHPGLAGDIEQFF

d_gene: -
abundance: -
v_gene: TRBV5-8
j_gene: TRBJ1-5
CDR3nt: TGTGCCAGCAGCAAGGGAAATCAGCCCCAGCATTTT
CDR3aa: CASSKGNQPQHF

d_gene: -
abundance: -
v_gene: TRBV11-2
j_gene: TRBJ1-1
CDR3nt: TGTGCCAGCAGCCCTCTCGGGGTGGCTGAAGCTTTCTTT
CDR3aa: CASSPLGVAEAFF

d_gene: TRBD2
abundance: -
v_gene: TRBV13
j_gene: TRBJ2-5
CDR3nt: TGTGCCAGCAGCTTCCCATCTAGCGGGATGGAGACCCAGTACTTC
CDR3aa: CASSFPSSGMETQYF